This T cell receptor (beta chain) was identified in a study of regulatory T cells in long-lasting Graves disease. In the study overall: The criterion for persistent Graves' disease was over 5 years of antithyroid drugs with positive TSH receptor antibodies. General study results and limits: TRBV28, TRBJ1-2 and TRBJ2-5 were segments that persistent disease favored. TCR diversity was lower in persistent Graves' patients than in newly diagnosed ones.

CDR3-region Arm-PCR and iRepertoire HTBI primers produced the TCR beta libraries. One entry per CDR3 protein results from TCRdb running MiXCR on the multiplex PCR reads. The repertoire includes about 290,000 distinct CDR3 sequences, 20% to 25% of them detected once, and approximately 60% sits in the top ten. Indicated time point: persistent/refractory GD, antithyroid drugs over 5 years with positive TRAb. RNA isolated from PBMCs was used to make the TCR library. This CDR3 is 16 amino acids long. CDR1 and CDR2 (germline): GTSNPN, SVGIG (reference sequence). V trimming: 1 base; J trimming: 5 bases; junction bases outside the gene matches: 11. This clonotype was seen more than once but under ten times. Antigen: not known.

This sample comprised peripheral blood mononuclear cells (PBMCs), obtained when the disease was refractory, from a patient treated with antithyroid drugs. This clonotype originated in a female donor with Graves disease. This chain links TRBV30 with TRBJ1-1, with 9 bases lining up with TRBD1. CDR3 DNA sequence: TGTGCCTGGAGTGCCCGAGGGACAGGGAGGTGGACTGAAGCTTTCTTT. This codes for CAWSARGTGRWTEAFF. Full variable domain (rest looked up from reference TRBV30 and TRBJ1-1): SQTIHQWPATLVQPVGSPLSLECTVEGTSNPNLYWYRQAAGRGLQLLFYSVGIGQISSEVPQNLSASRPQDRQFILSSKKLLLSDSGFYLCAWSARGTGRWTEAFFGQGTRLTVV.